Included here is one T cell receptor (beta chain) sequence, with context. These data belong to a study of shared clonotypes between healthy human individuals. From germline, CDR1 is PRHDT and CDR2 FYEKMQ (reference sequence). The junction had 7 bases not matched to a gene; V was cut back by 4 bases and J by 6 bases. This CDR3 has 14 amino acids. The authors loaded 150 to 250 ng DNA, around 32,000 T cell genomes, into sorted-subset replicate PCRs. Clones were read by immunoSEQ multiplex PCR, and TCRdb kept only the in-frame ones, dropping some. The table has nearly 2 million clones, about 95% seen once; the top ten hold 0.95% to 1.5%. Positively selected for CCR7, the CD45RO-negative cells used as naive CD8 cells excluded terminally differentiated effector memory CD45RA+ cells.

The chain carries TRBV13 and TRBJ2-7; TRBD1 aligns across 9 bases. The receptor was derived from a young man in good health. Source material: naive CD8+ T cells sorted from blood. The CDR3 loop reads CASSSTGTGTEQYF. In nucleotides, the CDR3 is TGTGCCAGCAGCTCCACCGGGACAGGGACCGAGCAGTACTTC.